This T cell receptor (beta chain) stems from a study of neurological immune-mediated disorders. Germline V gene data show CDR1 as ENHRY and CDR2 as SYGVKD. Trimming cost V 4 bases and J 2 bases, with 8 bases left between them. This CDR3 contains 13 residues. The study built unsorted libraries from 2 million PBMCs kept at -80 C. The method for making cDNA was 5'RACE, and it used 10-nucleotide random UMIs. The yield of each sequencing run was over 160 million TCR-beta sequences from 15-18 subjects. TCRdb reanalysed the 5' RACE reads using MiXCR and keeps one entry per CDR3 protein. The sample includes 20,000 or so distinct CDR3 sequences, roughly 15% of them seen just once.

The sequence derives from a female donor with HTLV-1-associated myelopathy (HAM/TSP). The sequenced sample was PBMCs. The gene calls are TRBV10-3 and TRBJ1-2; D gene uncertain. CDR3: CAISGGGNYGYTF. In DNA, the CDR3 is TGTGCCATCAGTGGAGGTGGAAACTATGGCTACACCTTC.